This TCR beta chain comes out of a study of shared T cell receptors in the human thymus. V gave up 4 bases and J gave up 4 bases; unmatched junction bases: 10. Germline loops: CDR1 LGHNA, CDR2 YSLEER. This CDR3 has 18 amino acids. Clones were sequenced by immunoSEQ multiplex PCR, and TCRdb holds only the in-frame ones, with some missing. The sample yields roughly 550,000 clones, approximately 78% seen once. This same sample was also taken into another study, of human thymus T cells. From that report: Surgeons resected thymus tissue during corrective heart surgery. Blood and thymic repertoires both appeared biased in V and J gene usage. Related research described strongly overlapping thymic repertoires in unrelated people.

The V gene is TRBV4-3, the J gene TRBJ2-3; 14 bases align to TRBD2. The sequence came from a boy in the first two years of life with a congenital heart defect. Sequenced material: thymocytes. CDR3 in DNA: TGCGCCAGCAGCCCTCGACTAGCGGGAGGGTCGAGGGCAGATACGCAGTATTTT. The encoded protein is CASSPRLAGGSRADTQYF.